This note documents a single T cell receptor beta chain sequence. This entry comes from a study of blood T cell repertoires in COVID-19. This CDR3 region has 15 residues. Looked up from germline, CDR1 is SGHAT and CDR2 is FQDESV (reference sequence). The V end lost 0 bases, the J end lost 3 bases, and 9 bases lay between the germline ends. Produced via immunoSEQ multiplex PCR; TCRdb's table is partial and in-frame only. The sample yields tens of thousands of clones, 79% seen once. The sequence derives from a man aged 60 to 69 with acute or convalescent COVID-19. Input material: peripheral blood. The chain uses TRBV11-1 and TRBJ2-4; D uncertain. The CDR3 region has the DNA TGTGCCAGCAGCTTAGCCGCTTCGGGCAAAAACATTCAGTACTTC. The encoded protein is CASSLAASGKNIQYF. Based on the CDR3 plus reference TRBV11-1 and TRBJ2-4, the full variable domain is EAEVAQSPRYKITEKSQAVAFWCDPISGHATLYWYRQILGQGPELLVQFQDESVVDDSQLPKDRFSAERLKGVDSTLKIQPAELGDSAMYLCASSLAASGKNIQYFGAGTRLSVL.